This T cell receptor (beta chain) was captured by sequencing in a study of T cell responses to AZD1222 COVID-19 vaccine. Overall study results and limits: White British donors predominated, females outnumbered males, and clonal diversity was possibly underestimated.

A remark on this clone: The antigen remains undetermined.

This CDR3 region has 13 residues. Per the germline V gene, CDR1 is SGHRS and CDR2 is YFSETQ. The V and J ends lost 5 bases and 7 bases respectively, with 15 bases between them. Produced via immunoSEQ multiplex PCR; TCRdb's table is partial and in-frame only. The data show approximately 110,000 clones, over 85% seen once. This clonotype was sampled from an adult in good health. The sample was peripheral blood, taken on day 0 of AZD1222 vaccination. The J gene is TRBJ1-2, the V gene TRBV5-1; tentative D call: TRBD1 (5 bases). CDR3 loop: CASRLTVEGGYTF. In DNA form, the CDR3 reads TGCGCCAGCAGGCTGACAGTAGAAGGTGGCTACACCTTC.